This T cell receptor (beta chain) was profiled in a study of beta chain features in type 1 diabetes (dated by TCRdb to 2016 to 2019). Looking at the study overall: Mean age, gender distribution, total cell number and subset yield did not differ between patients and healthy donors. A total of 107,917,701 sorted cells were examined across all samples, and a strong correlation was observed between cell number per subset and RNA yield. In the study, TCRB repertoires of sorted circulating CD4+ T cell subsets from recently diagnosed type 1 diabetes patients were compared with those of matched healthy donors. Regulatory and stem cell-like memory subsets were obtained from only 8 patients and about eight healthy donors, while naive and central memory subsets were obtained from all 30 or so donors.

The investigation overall reported the following: In all four CD4+ subsets, TCRB CDR3 length was moderately but significantly shorter in type 1 diabetes patients. Fewer insertions and more nucleotide deletions at VDJ recombination sites were observed in patients with type 1 diabetes, implying thymic rearrangement abnormalities. PCR might favor shorter templates, but patient and control samples were amplified and corrected together, so any skew would affect both groups equally. Because cDNA was sequenced instead of genomic DNA, highly expressing activated cells could be over-represented, though the groups showed no difference in activation or CD3 levels. Naive, central memory and regulatory TCRB repertoires appeared to be more alike among patients than among healthy donors. Because small numbers of individuals were included in the HLA sub-analyses, any influence of HLA type on TCRB rearrangement was left unresolved.

From each donor, a single peripheral blood sample of around 120 mL on average was drawn into heparinised tubes. Using a panel that included CD45RO, CCR7, CD25, CD127, CD95 and CD27, naive, central memory, regulatory and stem cell-like memory CD4+ T cells were sorted on a BD FACSAria II. Every sorted population had a purity above 98%. PBMCs were separated immediately by Lymphoprep density gradient centrifugation and were stained directly, without being cultured. So that batch effects would be minimized, each experiment stained and sorted samples in pairs, pairing one healthy donor with one patient. Worth noting for this clone: What antigen it recognizes has not been identified. The sample holds no much larger clone one base away, and base qualities are not on file. The sample carries other DNA sequences with the same CDR3.

The entire amount of isolated RNA was reverse transcribed using the High Capacity cDNA Reverse Transcription Kit, so the sequenced TCRB transcripts were expressed ones. Naive, central memory and regulatory T cell samples underwent deep immunoSEQ sequencing, averaging about 3.5 million total reads per sample. Sorted cells were lysed in RLT buffer and RNA was extracted with DNase-treated RNeasy Micro or Mini kits, depending on cell number. To prevent cross-contamination, each cell subset was processed individually, whereas patient and healthy donor samples were processed jointly. TCRB sequences were amplified from cDNA with the immunoSEQ multiplex PCR, producing 87-bp fragments spanning the CDR3 region. Sequencing of the amplicons was performed on the Illumina HiSeq platform. For the original study's pipeline: Synthetic template baselines were used to correct PCR bias computationally, reads within Hamming distance 2 were collapsed, and singletons that could not be merged were discarded. Reads were aligned against IMGT so that V, D and J genes, CDR3 length and insertions or deletions at six rearrangement sites could be assigned. Within each subset, clonotype counts were normalized to the number of sorted cells before true diversity and Gini coefficients were calculated with the tcR R package. Repertoire sharing was quantified using the overlap coefficient calculated on TCRB nucleotide sequences. As a proxy for the pre-selection repertoire, out-of-frame TCRB sequences from naive cells were analyzed. The immuneACCESS repertoire file appears here via TCRdb, limited to in-frame rearrangements. These files lack a portion of the clones; in checked studies, under half of the deficit traces to unresolved V genes, and the cause of the others is not known. The V and J calls and clone size come from that table; D and trimming were worked out from the DNA. The sample includes roughly 280,000 clones, with around 22% observed a single time. About 0.012% of the sample rests with the top ten.

V lost 2 bases and J lost 4 bases; the stretch between them is 3 bases long. The CDR3 numbers 13 residues from cysteine through phenylalanine. Kept here is only the CDR3 DNA, which spans 39 bases and is read in frame from base 1. In the germline V gene, CDR1 corresponds to LGHNT and CDR2 to FRNRAP. Sequencing used naive CD4+ T cells from blood. The cell subset or site label of this sample denotes: true naive CD4+ T cells. The chain joins TRBV12-5 to TRBJ2-6, with the D segment identity uncertain. The TCR originated in a woman aged 30 to 39 with type 1 diabetes. In nucleotides, the sequence is TGTGCTAGTGGTTTGTCGGGGGCCAACGTCCTGACTTTC. Its protein is CASGLSGANVLTF. The reference TRBV12-5 and TRBJ2-6 proteins fill in what lies around the CDR3, so the full variable domain reads DARVTQTPRHKVTEMGQEVTMRCQPILGHNTVFWYRQTMMQGLELLAYFRNRAPLDDSGMPKDRFSAEMPDATLATLKIQPSEPRDSAVYFCASGLSGANVLTFGAGSRLTVL.